Presented here are 28 T cell receptor beta chains from one specimen sequenced in a study of patients and donors after allogeneic stem cell transplantation. One entry per CDR3 protein results from TCRdb running MiXCR on the RT-PCR reads. Found here are approximately 98,000 distinct CDR3 sequences, approximately 40% of them singletons; the top ten hold approximately 30%. The sample comprised blood, either unsorted or a sorted T cell fraction (not recorded which). These receptor sequences come from a human donor who was either an allogeneic HSCT recipient or a stem cell or donor lymphocyte infusion donor (not recorded which). It is not recorded whose cells these are; they may come from a transplant donor.

In this sample, this clonotype turned up a few times. The chain recombines TRBV15 with TRBJ1-3; D is unclear. Germline CDR1 is LNHNV and CDR2 is YYDKDF (reference sequence). Trimming removed 0 bases at V and 0 bases at J, with 12 bases between. The CDR3 runs 17 residues. The CDR3 sequence: CATSRDIAVVSGNTIYF. The CDR3 nucleotides are TGTGCCACCAGCAGAGATATTGCGGTGGTCTCTGGAAACACCATATATTTT.

This clonotype appeared a few times. J is TRBJ2-1 and V is TRBV18; D is possibly TRBD2 (5 bases). CDR1 KGHSH and CDR2 LQKENI come from the germline V gene. This CDR3 comprises 16 residues. Trimming stripped 2 bases from V and 0 bases from J, with 11 bases between. In nucleotides, the CDR3 is TGTGCCAGCTCACCAAGCGGTCCGAGCTCCTACAATGAGCAGTTCTTC. This sequence encodes CASSPSGPSSYNEQFF.

The chain uses TRBV28 and TRBJ2-3, with TRBD2 identical over 13 bases. This CDR3 is built from 17 residues. V was pared by 5 bases and J by 5 bases, with 10 bases of the junction left unmatched. Per germline, CDR1 MDHEN and CDR2 SYDVKM. CDR3 sequence reads: CASSQWTSGSLVDTQYF. The CDR3 DNA follows: TGTGCCAGCAGTCAATGGACTAGCGGGAGTTTGGTAGATACGCAGTATTTT.

The V and J genes are TRBV12-3 or TRBV12-4 and TRBJ2-3; D perhaps matches TRBD1 (6 bases). V lost 3 bases to trimming and J lost 0 bases, with 7 bases between them. The CDR3 runs 14 residues. This chain's CDR3 is CASSFGQSTDTQYF. In DNA form, the CDR3 reads TGTGCCAGCAGTTTCGGACAGAGCACAGATACGCAGTATTTT.

The chain combines TRBV10-2 with TRBJ2-1; D may match TRBD1 or TRBD2 (5 bases each). CDR1 and CDR2 (germline): WSHSY, SAAADI. V dropped 10 bases and J dropped 9 bases, with 25 bases sitting between them. The CDR3 is 15 residues long. In DNA, the CDR3 is TGCGCCACCCAGGCTGGTAGCCAGAGGGGTGTTGAGCAGTTCTTC. It codes for CATQAGSQRGVEQFF.

This clonotype came up a few times. The V gene is TRBV29-1, the J gene TRBJ2-5; D remains unclear. This CDR3 comprises 11 residues. V lost 4 bases to trimming and J lost 1 base, with 4 bases between them. Germline V CDR1 and CDR2: SQVTM, ANQGSEA. CDR3 residues: CSVAGQETQYF. The CDR3 DNA follows: TGCAGCGTTGCTGGCCAAGAGACCCAGTACTTC.

V and J are TRBV9 and TRBJ2-1; 8 bases align to TRBD1. Germline CDR1 SGDLS, CDR2 YYNGEE. The J segment lost 1 base and the V segment lost 3 bases, leaving 12 bases of the junction unmatched. There are 18 residues in the CDR3. For the CDR3, the DNA is TGTGCCAGCAGCGGTCACCCAGGGGGCTTGGGTTCCTACAATGAGCAGTTCTTC. This codes for CASSGHPGGLGSYNEQFF.

This clonotype was counted at least ten times. The CDR3 DNA reads TGCAGTGCTACCCGACCGGGGCGGGCCGGCGCAGATACGCAGTATTTT. It yields the protein CSATRPGRAGADTQYF. The chain uses TRBV20-1 and TRBJ2-3; either TRBD1 or TRBD2 may supply D (5 bases each). CDR3 length equals 16 residues. CDR1 and CDR2 from the germline V gene are DFQATT and SNEGSKA (reference sequence). V lost 4 bases and J 4 bases, leaving 21 bases between the germline ends.

Only a few counts were recorded for this clonotype. The gene calls are TRBV7-2 and TRBJ1-1, with 7 positions matching TRBD1. The J segment lost 8 bases and the V segment lost 5 bases, leaving 8 bases of the junction unmatched. CDR3 length equals 13 residues. Germline loops: CDR1 SGHTA, CDR2 FQGNSA. The CDR3 spells CASSANRGREAFF. The DNA for the CDR3 is TGTGCCAGCAGCGCAAACAGGGGAAGAGAAGCTTTCTTT.

The genes are TRBV6-6 and TRBJ2-2; D is uncertain. With 8 bases removed from V and 6 bases from J, the gap between germline ends came to 7 bases. The germline gives CDR1 MNHNY, CDR2 SVGAGI (reference sequence). The CDR3 is 11 amino acids. As DNA, the CDR3 is TGTGCCAGCCGCCTGGCCGGGGAGCTGTTTTTT. Translation: CASRLAGELFF.

This clonotype was seen once. For the CDR3, the DNA is TGTGCCAGCAGTGACCGCGTGGATACGCAGTATTTT. This sequence encodes CASSDRVDTQYF. The chain is built from TRBV2 and TRBJ2-3; no clear D. CDR3 size: 12 residues. Germline CDR1 reads SNHLY; CDR2 reads FYNNEI. V lost 3 bases, J lost 6 bases, and 7 bases lay in between.

This clonotype turned up a few times. The CDR3: CASSYSGTVNSPLHF. In DNA form, the CDR3 reads TGTGCCAGCAGTTACTCTGGGACAGTTAATTCACCCCTCCACTTT. The V call is TRBV6-5, the J call TRBJ1-6; the match to TRBD1 covers 7 bases. V was clipped by 0 bases and J by 6 bases; unmatched bases: 2. From germline, CDR1 is MNHEY and CDR2 SVGAGI. The CDR3 sequence is 15 residues long.

This clonotype has more than one count but fewer than ten. The chain is built from TRBV20-1 and TRBJ1-3, with unresolved D. The germline V gene has CDR1 DFQATT and CDR2 SNEGSKA (reference sequence). The CDR3 spans 15 residues. V lost 1 base, J lost 0 bases, and 10 bases lay in between. CDR3 in amino acids: CSARAKKSSGNTIYF. DNA of the CDR3: TGCAGTGCTAGAGCAAAGAAAAGCTCTGGAAACACCATATATTTT.

This clonotype was seen a handful of times. This chain links TRBV15 with TRBJ1-5, with D possibly matching TRBD1 (6 bases). Germline lookup yields CDR1 LNHNV and CDR2 YYDKDF (reference sequence). The CDR3 has 15 amino acids. V was cut by 5 bases and J by 0 bases, with 11 bases left in between. In nucleotides, the CDR3 is TGTGCCACCAGCGGACAGCAATTTAGCAATCAGCCCCAGCATTTT. Translated: CATSGQQFSNQPQHF.

The DNA for the CDR3 is TGCGCCAGCAGCTTGGCCGAGGGCCCGTCGGGAACCGGGGAGCTGTTTTTT. Translated: CASSLAEGPSGTGELFF. The chain combines TRBV5-1 with TRBJ2-2; a possible D gene is TRBD2 (5 bases). V gave up 0 bases and J gave up 5 bases, with 17 bases separating them. This CDR3 comprises 17 residues. From germline, CDR1 is SGHRS and CDR2 YFSETQ.

This clonotype turned up a few times. The chain joins TRBV5-1 to TRBJ1-3; TRBD1 is a possible D gene (5 bases). Germline lookup yields CDR1 SGHRS and CDR2 YFSETQ. Trimming removed 0 bases from V and 4 bases from J, with 8 bases in between. CDR3 length equals 14 residues. The CDR3 DNA follows: TGCGCCAGCAGCTTGGGACAGCCAGGAAACACCATATATTTT. This sequence encodes CASSLGQPGNTIYF.

The table lists this clonotype with a few counts. The genes are TRBV11-2 and TRBJ1-4; TRBD1 matches at 7 bases. There are 15 residues in the CDR3. J lost 4 bases, V lost 5 bases, and 7 bases had no gene match. Per germline, CDR1 SGHAT and CDR2 FQNNGV. The CDR3 loop reads CASSPRGTVNEKLFF. The DNA of the CDR3 is TGTGCCAGCAGCCCCCGTGGGACAGTTAATGAAAAACTGTTTTTT.

V and J are TRBV15 and TRBJ2-7, with no clear D. Trimming took 0 bases from V and 6 from J, leaving 12 bases between them. The CDR3 totals 14 residues. Germline loops: CDR1 LNHNV, CDR2 YYDKDF (reference sequence). The CDR3 protein is CATSRDQSNTEQYF. The DNA of the CDR3 is TGTGCCACCAGCAGAGATCAGTCCAATACCGAGCAGTACTTC.

CDR3 sequence (DNA): TGTGCCAGCAGCTTAGGTCAGGGGGACTATGGCTACACCTTC. Translating it yields CASSLGQGDYGYTF. V is TRBV7-9 and J is TRBJ1-2, with 7 positions matching TRBD1. From germline, CDR1 is SEHNR and CDR2 FQNEAQ (reference sequence). V shed 1 base, J shed 3 bases, and the junction held 2 bases outside the gene matches. This CDR3 has 14 residues.

The rearrangement joins TRBV28 to TRBJ2-7; 8 bases map to TRBD1. With 2 bases clipped from V and 5 bases from J, the junction kept 5 bases outside the gene matches. Germline V gene sequence: CDR1 MDHEN, CDR2 SYDVKM. CDR3 length: 14 residues. The CDR3 nucleotides are TGTGCCAGCAGTTTAAGGCAGGGGGCCAACGAGCAGTACTTC. Its protein product is CASSLRQGANEQYF.

The CDR3 nucleotides read TGCAGTGCTAGAGAGCTGGGTGAAAAACTGTTTTTT. Translation gives CSARELGEKLFF. The genes are TRBV20-1 and TRBJ1-4; D remains unclear. The germline CDR1 and CDR2 sequences are DFQATT and SNEGSKA (reference sequence). The V and J ends lost 0 bases and 7 bases respectively, with 6 bases between them. The CDR3 sequence is 12 residues long.

The chain couples TRBV7-9 to TRBJ2-5; 14 bases agree with TRBD2. This CDR3 region has 16 residues. From germline, CDR1 is SEHNR and CDR2 FQNEAQ (reference sequence). Losses at the gene ends were 5 bases for V and 5 bases for J; bases not matched to a gene: 7. The CDR3 loop reads CASSQGGTSGSETQYF. The CDR3 nucleotides are TGTGCCAGCAGCCAAGGGGGGACTAGCGGGAGTGAGACCCAGTACTTC.

This clonotype was picked up a small number of times. The rearrangement joins TRBV6-5 to TRBJ2-1; TRBD2 matches 10 bases. V shed 6 bases, J shed 7 bases, and the junction held 3 bases outside the gene matches. Germline CDR1 is MNHEY and CDR2 is SVGAGI. There are 13 residues in the CDR3. The CDR3 reads CASSTGLANEQFF. CDR3 bases: TGTGCCAGCAGCACGGGACTAGCGAATGAGCAGTTCTTC.

This clonotype was seen repeatedly, ten times or more. The gene calls are TRBV9 and TRBJ2-3; D is unclear. The CDR3 length is 15 residues. Germline CDR1 is SGDLS and CDR2 is YYNGEE. V gave up 4 bases and J gave up 2 bases, with 14 bases separating them. CDR3 nucleotides: TGTGCCAGCAGCAAGCTAGTAGCCGCCACAGATACGCAGTATTTT. This sequence encodes CASSKLVAATDTQYF.

This clonotype was picked up many times. The chain carries TRBV5-6 and TRBJ1-2; 9 bases match TRBD1. CDR1 is SGHDT, CDR2 YYEEEE, per germline. V lost 3 bases, J lost 2 bases, and 5 bases stayed unmatched. This CDR3 has 15 amino acids. CDR3 loop: CASSSSTGGNYGYTF. The CDR3 bases are TGTGCCAGCAGCTCCTCGACAGGGGGAAACTATGGCTACACCTTC.

This clonotype was seen a handful of times. V gene TRBV4-2 combines with J gene TRBJ1-4; D ambiguous. The V and J ends lost 0 bases and 0 bases respectively, with 8 bases between them. The CDR3 sequence is 16 residues long. The germline CDR1 and CDR2 sequences are LGHNA and YNFKEQ. CDR3 loop: CASSQEGAATNEKLFF. The CDR3 bases are TGTGCCAGCAGCCAAGAGGGCGCGGCAACTAATGAAAAACTGTTTTTT.

This chain uses TRBV6-2 or TRBV6-3 with TRBJ2-1, with D perhaps TRBD1 (6 bases). CDR1 and CDR2 (germline): MNHEY, SVGEGT. The CDR3 is 11 residues long. V lost 2 bases, J lost 13 bases, and 9 bases lay in between. The CDR3: CASSYGGLQFF. The CDR3 DNA reads TGTGCCAGCAGTTACGGGGGCCTACAGTTCTTC.

The V and J genes are TRBV28 and TRBJ2-3; D may be TRBD1 (6 bases). Germline V gene sequence: CDR1 MDHEN, CDR2 SYDVKM. This CDR3 has 15 residues. Trimming cost V 6 bases and J 3 bases, with 16 bases left between them. CDR3 amino acids: CASRFSTGSTDTQYF. CDR3 nucleotide sequence: TGTGCCAGCAGATTTAGTACAGGGAGTACAGATACGCAGTATTTT. Drawing the rest from reference TRBV28 and TRBJ2-3, the complete variable domain is DVKVTQSSRYLVKRTGEKVFLECVQDMDHENMFWYRQDPGLGLRLIYFSYDVKMKEKGDIPEGYSVSREKKERFSLILESASTNQTSMYLCASRFSTGSTDTQYFGPGTRLTVL.